This T cell receptor beta chain was sequenced for a study of blood T cell repertoires in COVID-19. Only in-frame clones appear in the TCRdb table, and some are missing; sequencing was by immunoSEQ multiplex PCR. The sample consists of approximately 170,000 clones, about nine tenths of them appearing once. V shed 4 bases, J shed 4 bases, and the junction held 9 bases outside the gene matches. CDR1 and CDR2 from the germline V gene are WSHSY and SAAADI. The CDR3 contains 15 residues. Recruited during active infection, patients (from Seattle) were subsequently followed longitudinally. The chain joins TRBV10-2 to TRBJ2-7; TRBD1 matches at 8 bases. The source is a man younger than 35 with COVID-19, enrolled during active disease. Sample: peripheral blood. The CDR3 bases are TGCGCCAGCAGTGCTAGGACAGGGATGGGGTACGAGCAGTACTTC. Its protein product is CASSARTGMGYEQYF.